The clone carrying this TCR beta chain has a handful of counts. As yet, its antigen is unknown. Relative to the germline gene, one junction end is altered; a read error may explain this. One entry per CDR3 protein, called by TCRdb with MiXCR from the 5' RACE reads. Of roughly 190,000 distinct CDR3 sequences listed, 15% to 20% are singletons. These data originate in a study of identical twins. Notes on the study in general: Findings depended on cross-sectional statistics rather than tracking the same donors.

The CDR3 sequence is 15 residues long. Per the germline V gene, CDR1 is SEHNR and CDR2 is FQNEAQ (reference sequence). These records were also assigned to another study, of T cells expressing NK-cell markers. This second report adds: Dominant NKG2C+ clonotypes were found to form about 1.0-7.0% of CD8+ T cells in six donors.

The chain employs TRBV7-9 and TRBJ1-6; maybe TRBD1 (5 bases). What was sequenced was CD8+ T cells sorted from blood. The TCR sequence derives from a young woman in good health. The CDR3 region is CASRARDSSNSPLHF. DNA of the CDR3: TGTGCCAGCAGGGCCAGGGATTCCTCTAATTCACCCCTCCACTTT.